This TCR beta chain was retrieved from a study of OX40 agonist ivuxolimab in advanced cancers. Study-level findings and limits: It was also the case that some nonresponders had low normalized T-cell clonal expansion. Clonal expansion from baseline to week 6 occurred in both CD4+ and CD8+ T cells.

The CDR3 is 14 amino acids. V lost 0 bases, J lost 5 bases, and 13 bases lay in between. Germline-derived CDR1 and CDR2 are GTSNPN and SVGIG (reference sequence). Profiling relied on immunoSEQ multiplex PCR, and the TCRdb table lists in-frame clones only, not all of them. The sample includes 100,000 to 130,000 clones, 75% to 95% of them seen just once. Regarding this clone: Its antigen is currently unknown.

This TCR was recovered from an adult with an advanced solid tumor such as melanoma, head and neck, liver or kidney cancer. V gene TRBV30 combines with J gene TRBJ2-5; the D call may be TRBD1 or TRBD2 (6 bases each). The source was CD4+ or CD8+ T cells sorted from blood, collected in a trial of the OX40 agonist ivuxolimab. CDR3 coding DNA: TGTGCCTGGAGTGTAGTGGGGGGCCGGGAGACCCAGTACTTC. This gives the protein CAWSVVGGRETQYF. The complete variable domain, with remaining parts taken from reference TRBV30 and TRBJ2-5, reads SQTIHQWPATLVQPVGSPLSLECTVEGTSNPNLYWYRQAAGRGLQLLFYSVGIGQISSEVPQNLSASRPQDRQFILSSKKLLLSDSGFYLCAWSVVGGRETQYFGPGTRLLVL.